Listed below are T cell receptor beta chains from one sample, sequenced in a study of blood T cell repertoires in COVID-19. Clones were read by immunoSEQ multiplex PCR, and TCRdb kept only the in-frame ones, dropping some. The data show approximately 470,000 clones, 80% to 90% seen once. Input material: peripheral blood. The receptor set was obtained from a human donor in a cohort sampled during active COVID-19. CDR3s include the opening cysteine and the closing phenylalanine or tryptophan. D genes are given only for firm matches. Some rows mark clone size as missing; the rest say once, few, many or name a class of expanded clone.

once TRBJ2-1 TRBD2 TRBV18 TGTGCCAGCTCACCGGGGACTAGCGGGAGTGGCGCTGAGCAGTTCTTC CASSPGTSGSGAEQFF
NA TRBJ2-7 NA TRBV11-1 TGTGCCAGCAGCCCGAATCGCGCCGAGCAGTACTTC CASSPNRAEQYF
NA TRBJ2-1 NA TRBV11-3 TGTGCCAGCAGCTTAGTCTGGCAGGATGAGCAGTTCTTC CASSLVWQDEQFF
NA TRBJ2-2 NA TRBV12-3/TRBV12-4 TGTGCCAGCAGTTTCAGGTCCACCGGGGAGCTGTTTTTT CASSFRSTGELFF
NA TRBJ1-1 TRBD1 TRBV19 TGTGCCAGTAGTGTCCAGGGGGCGACGAACACTGAAGCTTTCTTT CASSVQGATNTEAFF
NA TRBJ2-2 NA TRBV6-4 TGTGCCAGCAGCGCGCAGGTGGACACCGGGGAGCTGTTTTTT CASSAQVDTGELFF
NA TRBJ2-5 TRBD1 TRBV6-5 TGTGCCAGCAACCGGGACAGGGGGCCTCAAGAGACCCAGTACTTC CASNRDRGPQETQYF
once TRBJ2-5 TRBD1 TRBV19 TGTGCCAGTAGTCCGGGACAGGGGGGAGAGACCCAGTACTTC CASSPGQGGETQYF
NA TRBJ1-2 NA TRBV12-3/TRBV12-4 TGTGCCAGCAGTTCTCTTACTAACTATGGCTACACCTTC CASSSLTNYGYTF
few TRBJ1-6 TRBD1 TRBV28 TGTGCCAGCAATCCCCCTGGACAGGGGAATAATTCACCCCTCCACTTT CASNPPGQGNNSPLHF
NA TRBJ1-1 NA TRBV19 TGTGCCAGTACCGAGAGGGGGGGCACTGAAGCTTTCTTT CASTERGGTEAFF
NA TRBJ1-4 NA TRBV7-9 TGTGCCACTATTAAAAATGAAAAACTGTTTTTT CATIKNEKLFF
NA TRBJ2-7 NA TRBV6-5 TGTGCCAGCACCCTCAGGGGATCCTACGAGCAGTACTTC CASTLRGSYEQYF
NA TRBJ1-4 TRBD1 TRBV6-5 TGTGCCAGCAGTTACCCACAGGGGGCGGATGAAAAACTGTTTTTT CASSYPQGADEKLFF
NA TRBJ1-3 NA TRBV19 TGTGCCAGTAGTACACACAGGTCCTCTGGAAACACCATATATTTT CASSTHRSSGNTIYF
NA TRBJ2-7 TRBD1 TRBV28 TGTGCCAGCAGTCCCGGGACAGGGTGGTACGAGCAGTACTTC CASSPGTGWYEQYF